This T cell receptor beta chain stems from a study of blood T cells in healthy people across ages. General study results and limits: As age increased, TCR beta diversity per million T cells fell in a roughly linear fashion. The study lacked donor CMV status, which possibly confounded expanded clonotype changes.

Trimming took 0 bases from V and 8 from J; bases not matched to a gene: 9. The CDR3 contains 16 residues. From germline, CDR1 is SGHTA and CDR2 FQGNSA. The use of a sample-barcoded 5' primer and a J-beta primer mix characterized a second PCR of roughly 7 to 11 cycles. TCRdb analysed the 5' RACE reads with MiXCR anew, one entry per CDR3 protein. This repertoire shows around 800,000 distinct CDR3 sequences, 40% to 65% found once; its top ten account for roughly two fifths. Regarding this clonotype: Its target is unknown.

The specimen was blood. This chain joins TRBV7-2 and TRBJ1-2; 10 nucleotides align to TRBD1. The TCR comes from a man at least 80 years old in good health. The CDR3 here is CASSLAAGQGSRGYTF. CDR3 nucleotides: TGTGCCAGCAGCTTAGCAGCGGGACAGGGGTCGAGGGGCTACACCTTC.